The rows below give T cell receptor beta chains drawn from one sample of a study of blood T cell repertoires in COVID-19. Assay: immunoSEQ multiplex PCR; the TCRdb copy retains only in-frame clones and omits some. The data show hundreds of thousands of clones, roughly 89% seen once. Sequenced material: peripheral blood. These receptors came from a woman aged 30 to 39 with COVID-19, enrolled during active disease. Both conserved end residues are part of each CDR3. The order of the fields is clone size, V gene, J gene, D gene, CDR3 DNA, CDR3 protein. A D gene is named only where the DNA matches it firmly. Rows give clone size only sometimes, using once, few, many, or a class for an expanded clone.

clone_size: .
v_call: TRBV9
j_call: TRBJ1-2
d_call: .
cdr3_nt: TGTGCCAGCAGCGGCCCCAGGGGCCACACCTTC
cdr3_aa: CASSGPRGHTF

clone_size: .
v_call: TRBV18
j_call: TRBJ2-3
d_call: .
cdr3_nt: TGTGCCAGCTCACCCGAAGCCGGAGGTTCCTCCTTGGCAGATACGCAGTATTTT
cdr3_aa: CASSPEAGGSSLADTQYF

clone_size: once
v_call: TRBV29-1
j_call: TRBJ2-1
d_call: TRBD1
cdr3_nt: TGCAGCGTTGAAGATGGGACAGGGGGCTTGGATGAGCAGTTCTTC
cdr3_aa: CSVEDGTGGLDEQFF

clone_size: .
v_call: TRBV2
j_call: TRBJ2-5
d_call: TRBD2
cdr3_nt: TGTGCCAGCCCGAGACTAGCGGGTGAGACCCAGTACTTC
cdr3_aa: CASPRLAGETQYF

clone_size: .
v_call: TRBV5-4
j_call: TRBJ2-5
d_call: TRBD1
cdr3_nt: TGTGCCAGCAGCCCTAGGGCAGGGGGACCAGGGGAGACCCAGTACTTC
cdr3_aa: CASSPRAGGPGETQYF

clone_size: once
v_call: TRBV28
j_call: TRBJ2-6
d_call: .
cdr3_nt: TGTGCCAGCAGTTTTGACCTAAGCTCTGGGCGTGGGGCCAACGTCCTGACTTTC
cdr3_aa: CASSFDLSSGRGANVLTF

clone_size: .
v_call: TRBV29-1
j_call: TRBJ2-2
d_call: .
cdr3_nt: TGCAGCTCCAGGGAAATCGGCGGGGAGCTGTTTTTT
cdr3_aa: CSSREIGGELFF

clone_size: .
v_call: TRBV18
j_call: TRBJ2-3
d_call: .
cdr3_nt: TGTGCCAGCTCCCCTCCCGGAGCGGGTCGGGCAGATACGCAGTATTTT
cdr3_aa: CASSPPGAGRADTQYF

clone_size: .
v_call: TRBV3-1/TRBV3-2
j_call: TRBJ2-2
d_call: TRBD1
cdr3_nt: TGTGCCAGCAGCCCCCGACAGGGGCGGAACACCGGGGAGCTGTTTTTT
cdr3_aa: CASSPRQGRNTGELFF

clone_size: .
v_call: TRBV7-9
j_call: TRBJ1-1
d_call: .
cdr3_nt: TGTGCCAGCAGCTTTTTCTCGGGGAACACTGAAGCTTTCTTT
cdr3_aa: CASSFFSGNTEAFF